What follows are 7 T cell receptor beta chains derived from one specimen sequenced in a study of shared clonotypes between healthy human individuals. Positively selected for CCR7, the CD45RO-negative cells used as naive CD8 cells excluded terminally differentiated effector memory CD45RA+ cells. The method was immunoSEQ multiplex PCR; TCRdb's version includes in-frame clones alone and lacks a portion of them. The sample carries about 680,000 clones, just over 90% recorded once. The sample was naive CD8+ T cells sorted from blood. Receptors originate from a man under 40 in good health.

CDR3 protein: CASSGGAGGEETQYF. The DNA for the CDR3 is TGCGCCAGCAGTGGAGGAGCGGGAGGAGAAGAGACCCAGTACTTC. This chain links TRBV10-1 with TRBJ2-5, with 9 bases fitting TRBD2. Germline CDR1 WNHNN, CDR2 SYGVQD (reference sequence). The CDR3 runs 15 residues. The ends lost 4 bases at V and 3 bases at J; junction bases unmatched: 6.

This chain links TRBV7-9 with TRBJ2-1; 11 bases agree with TRBD2. This CDR3 has 15 residues. V lost 5 bases, J lost 6 bases, and 6 bases stayed unmatched. Germline loops: CDR1 SEHNR, CDR2 FQNEAQ (reference sequence). Written as DNA, the CDR3 is TGTGCCAGCAGCCCCCGGACTAGCGGGCGCAATGAGCAGTTCTTC. Its protein product is CASSPRTSGRNEQFF.

The chain employs TRBV9 and TRBJ2-7, with D possibly being TRBD2 (5 bases). Germline values: CDR1 SGDLS, CDR2 YYNGEE. There are 15 residues in the CDR3. V gave up 3 bases and J gave up 0 bases, with 13 bases separating them. CDR3 in DNA: TGTGCCAGCAGCGCTAGCCCCGTAAGCTCCTACGAGCAGTACTTC. This gives the protein CASSASPVSSYEQYF.

The rearrangement uses TRBV7-2 and TRBJ1-3, with D possibly matching TRBD1 (5 bases). With 5 bases removed from V and 4 bases from J, the gap between germline ends came to 21 bases. The germline V gene has CDR1 SGHTA and CDR2 FQGNSA. This CDR3 is built from 17 residues. The CDR3 DNA sequence: TGTGCCAGCAGCCTTCTCTGGCAGGGAGCGGGAGGAAACACCATATATTTT. Protein product: CASSLLWQGAGGNTIYF.

The chain couples TRBV7-9 to TRBJ1-2; D is undetermined. V was shortened by 4 bases and J by 0 bases, with 9 bases between the two germline ends. The CDR3 consists of 14 residues. Germline V gene lookup returns CDR1 SEHNR and CDR2 FQNEAQ (reference sequence). CDR3 amino acids: CASSSTQANYGYTF. The CDR3 DNA follows: TGTGCCAGCAGCTCCACTCAGGCTAACTATGGCTACACCTTC.

The V call is TRBV9, the J call TRBJ2-2; D may be TRBD1 or TRBD2 (5 bases each). V was pared by 4 bases and J by 5 bases, with 15 bases between. The CDR3 consists of 15 residues. From germline, CDR1 is SGDLS and CDR2 YYNGEE. The CDR3 DNA reads TGTGCCAGCAGCCCCCAGGGAGCTAAAACCGGGGAGCTGTTTTTT. Its protein product is CASSPQGAKTGELFF.

The genes are TRBV5-6 and TRBJ2-1; TRBD2 matches at 8 bases. Germline V gene sequence: CDR1 SGHDT, CDR2 YYEEEE. The CDR3 extends over 16 amino acids. V lost 0 bases, J lost 6 bases, and 8 bases stayed unmatched. The CDR3 coding sequence is TGTGCCAGCAGCTTGGACCGACTAGCGCTCGGCAATGAGCAGTTCTTC. Translating it yields CASSLDRLALGNEQFF.